This is a list of T cell receptor beta chains from one sample in a study of T cells in Graves' hyperthyroidism and ophthalmopathy. One entry per CDR3 protein results from TCRdb running MiXCR on the multiplex PCR reads. Of 400,000 to 600,000 distinct CDR3 sequences listed, less than 25% are singletons. Sequencing was performed on blood. These receptor sequences come from a man aged 18 to 29 with Graves' hyperthyroidism. Both conserved end residues are part of each CDR3. D genes are given only for firm matches. The size field is filled for only some rows; it gives once, few, many or a size class.

v_call	d_call	j_call	clone_size	cdr3_aa	cdr3_nt
TRBV20-1	-	TRBJ2-5	many	CSARPPQETQYF	TGCAGTGCTCGGCCTCCCCAGGAGACCCAGTACTTC
TRBV12-3/TRBV12-4	-	TRBJ1-2	-	CASSNRALGYYGYTF	TGTGCCAGCAGTAACAGGGCCTTGGGTTACTATGGCTACACCTTC
TRBV7-8	TRBD2	TRBJ2-2	-	CASTPGLAGGSGGELFF	TGTGCCAGCACGCCCGGACTAGCGGGGGGGTCAGGCGGGGAGCTGTTTTTT
TRBV6-4	TRBD1	TRBJ1-5	many	CASRPGTGSLSNQPQHF	TGTGCCAGCAGGCCTGGGACAGGCTCTCTTAGCAATCAGCCCCAGCATTTT
TRBV27	-	TRBJ1-1	many	CASSPGGWVNTEAFF	TGTGCCAGCAGTCCCGGAGGTTGGGTCAACACTGAAGCTTTCTTT
TRBV29-1	-	TRBJ1-1	-	CSAPEGSMNTEAFF	TGCAGCGCCCCGGAGGGGAGCATGAACACTGAAGCTTTCTTT
TRBV25-1	TRBD1	TRBJ2-7	many	CARYRDRGGYEQYF	TGTGCCAGGTACCGGGACAGGGGTGGCTACGAGCAGTACTTC
TRBV28	-	TRBJ2-3	few	CASSIRRDTQYF	TGTGCCAGCAGCATTCGTCGAGATACGCAGTATTTT
TRBV4-2	-	TRBJ1-5	few	CASSQVWGQPQHF	TGTGCCAGCAGCCAAGTATGGGGGCAGCCCCAGCATTTT
TRBV19	-	TRBJ1-1	many	CASSLTGTRVAITEAFF	TGTGCCAGTAGTCTTACCGGGACAAGGGTTGCAATCACTGAAGCTTTCTTT
TRBV11-2	TRBD1	TRBJ2-7	many	CASSRSDTGALPYEQYF	TGTGCCAGCAGTCGTTCTGATACAGGGGCCCTTCCCTACGAGCAGTACTTC
TRBV2	TRBD2	TRBJ2-5	-	CASSGGGHQETQYF	TGTGCCAGCAGTGGCGGGGGGCATCAAGAGACCCAGTACTTC
TRBV5-1	TRBD2	TRBJ2-5	-	CASSLDQTSGGVMKTQYF	TGCGCCAGCAGCTTGGATCAGACTAGCGGGGGGGTCATGAAGACCCAGTACTTC
TRBV28	TRBD2	TRBJ2-7	few	CASSNLSGGGFREQYF	TGTGCCAGCAGCAACCTTAGCGGGGGGGGTTTTCGCGAGCAGTACTTC
TRBV27	TRBD2	TRBJ2-7	many	CASSTIAGALYEQYF	TGTGCCAGCAGTACAATAGCGGGGGCCCTCTACGAGCAGTACTTC
TRBV27	TRBD2	TRBJ2-5	many	CASSLYGGGARQETQYF	TGTGCCAGCAGTTTATACGGCGGGGGGGCCCGGCAAGAGACCCAGTACTTC
TRBV28	-	TRBJ2-7	many	CASSYSGMTYEQYF	TGTGCCAGCAGTTACTCAGGGATGACCTACGAGCAGTACTTC
TRBV28	-	TRBJ1-1	many	CASSFEGFTEAFF	TGTGCCAGCAGTTTCGAGGGGTTTACTGAAGCTTTCTTT
TRBV12-3/TRBV12-4	-	TRBJ2-3	-	CASSPGGDTDTQYF	TGTGCCAGCAGTCCAGGGGGGGACACAGATACGCAGTATTTT
TRBV19	TRBD1	TRBJ1-5	-	CASSTGTVNQPQHF	TGTGCCAGTAGTACCGGGACAGTGAATCAGCCCCAGCATTTT
TRBV12-3/TRBV12-4	-	TRBJ1-5	many	CASSQGVNQPQHF	TGCGCCAGCAGCCAAGGGGTCAATCAGCCCCAGCATTTT
TRBV19	-	TRBJ2-5	-	CASSIVVAAQETQYF	TGTGCCAGTAGTATAGTTGTGGCAGCTCAAGAGACCCAGTACTTC
TRBV15	TRBD1	TRBJ1-1	many	CATSRDKGAEDTEAFF	TGTGCCACCAGCAGAGATAAGGGGGCAGAGGACACTGAAGCTTTCTTT